Reported below is one T cell receptor (beta chain). Which antigen it targets is not known. It has no much larger one-base neighbor in the sample; base qualities were not kept. This specimen belongs to a study of shared T cell receptors in the human thymus (dated by TCRdb to the early 2020s). Regarding the study in general: The study investigated the way shared, self-reactive T-cell receptor alpha chains are produced in the human thymus.

Library preparation was by the immunoSEQ multiplex PCR assay. This immuneACCESS table, as held by TCRdb, lists in-frame sequences with V and J called but not all clones. Of the missing ones, under half trace to an unresolved V gene in checked studies; the others have no known cause. Within this sample are 500,000 to 750,000 clones, with 70% to 90% of them counted one time only. Around 0.01% of the sample is taken by the ten largest. The germline V gene sets CDR1 to MNHNS and CDR2 to SASEGT. The CDR3 measures 13 amino acids from cysteine to phenylalanine. Kept here is only the CDR3 DNA, which spans 39 bases and is read in frame from base 1. These data are also associated with another study on human thymus T cells. That second publication adds: Donors were immunologically healthy infants undergoing open corrective cardiac surgery for congenital heart defects in Finland. The thymus tissue came from surgical resects taken out during corrective cardiac surgery. Biased V and J gene segment usage appeared to be present in both thymic and peripheral blood repertoires. According to the related research, thymic TCR repertoires were highly overlapping among unrelated individuals. The study characterized TCR alpha and beta repertoires from about 8 infant thymus samples and a few related peripheral blood samples. The infant donors were 7 to 244 days old, and the cohort included several males and a couple of females. After being mechanically released from the tissue, thymocytes were kept at -70 degrees C in pellets of 10-30 million cells. A QIAsymphony instrument was used to extract genomic DNA from the frozen cell pellets. The immunoSEQ multiplex PCR assay was used to amplify the TCRB and TCRAD loci from a standardized amount of quality-controlled genomic DNA. The V(D)J region was spanned by amplicons of a length sufficient to cover the CDR3 and to identify V and J genes. Amplicon sequencing was performed on an Illumina platform through the commercial immunoSEQ service. Primer bias and sequencing errors were corrected as previously described, and TCRAD and TCRB were defined on the basis of the IMGT database. Analysis of the repertoires was done with immunoSEQ Analyzer 3.0 and VDJTools and included basic statistics, V/J segment usage, diversity estimates, rarefaction and pairwise overlap. To estimate diversity, the Chao1, ChaoE, Efron-Thisted, Shannon and inverse Simpson indices were applied, and diversity was also estimated on datasets down-sampled to the smallest sample. Repertoire overlap was determined by strict matching of CDR3 nucleotide sequence, V gene and J gene, and Jaccard-based multidimensional scaling clustering was applied. On average, roughly 890,000 unique TCRB clonotypes were obtained from thymus samples, compared with 80,000 to 85,000 from blood samples.

The source of this sequence is a boy in the first two years of life with a congenital heart defect. Donor details come from another sample of the same person, matched by shared clones. The sample taken for sequencing was thymocytes. Rearrangement joined TRBV6-1 to TRBJ2-5, with a weak D call of TRBD2 (5 bases match). The J call may be incorrect, as the DNA end agrees better with TRBJ2-7. The DNA reads TGTGCCAGCAGTGAAGCTAGCGTCGACGAGCAGTACTTC. This is translated as CASSEASVDEQYF.